The subject of this entry is one TCR beta chain. What it recognizes is unknown. These data originate in a study of T cells after yellow fever vaccination. In the study overall: For low cell numbers, libraries were made with SMART-Seq v4 Ultra Low Input.

The CDR3 covers 15 residues. V was shortened by 0 bases and J by 1 base, with 7 bases between the two germline ends. Germline lookup yields CDR1 SGHRS and CDR2 YFSETQ. The TCR cDNA carried a universal primer site and UMIs from 5'RACE template switching. TCRdb ran MiXCR on the 5' RACE reads and lists one entry per CDR3 protein. Here the sample spans under 700,000 distinct CDR3 sequences, less than 20% being singletons. Study conclusions and caveats: The study noted that FACS-sorted repertoires could contain abundant clonotypes contaminating from the bulk population.

V and J are TRBV5-1 and TRBJ2-2; no firm D call. The clonotype was recovered from a man between 18 and 35 years old who received the YFV17D yellow fever vaccine. Sequences were derived from PBMCs, sampled around 5 days after the first yellow fever vaccination. As DNA, the CDR3 is TGCGCCAGCAGCTTGGACATCAGGAACACCGGGGAGCTGTTTTTT. Amino acid sequence: CASSLDIRNTGELFF.